Each of the 5 T cell receptor beta chains below was sequenced from the same sample in a study of blood T cell repertoires in COVID-19. Using immunoSEQ multiplex PCR, the repertoire was profiled, and TCRdb retains in-frame clones only, with some absent. The sample shows some 70,000 clones, roughly 89% of them seen only once. The sequenced sample consisted of peripheral blood. These receptors all come from a man between 50 and 59 years old with active COVID-19.

V gene TRBV7-2 combines with J gene TRBJ1-2, with D possibly being TRBD1 (5 bases). V lost 5 bases and J lost 6, with 16 bases in between. Germline loops: CDR1 SGHTA, CDR2 FQGNSA. This CDR3 is built from 14 residues. The CDR3 loop reads CASSPRFGGDGYTF. The CDR3 bases are TGTGCCAGCAGCCCCCGCTTCGGGGGAGATGGCTACACCTTC.

This chain joins TRBV20-1 and TRBJ1-4; 7 nucleotides line up with TRBD1. The CDR3 length is 14 residues. The trim removed 3 bases at V and 4 bases at J, leaving 5 bases unmatched. The germline CDR1 and CDR2 sequences are DFQATT and SNEGSKA (reference sequence). DNA for the CDR3: TGCAGTGCTAGTGTCCAGGGGGTTAATGAAAAACTGTTTTTT. Its protein product is CSASVQGVNEKLFF.

V usage is TRBV5-8 and J usage is TRBJ2-7; the match to TRBD1 covers 9 bases. V lost 4 bases, J lost 7 bases, and 6 bases stayed unmatched. The CDR3 extends over 13 amino acids. CDR1 SGHTS and CDR2 YDEGEE come from the germline V gene. The CDR3 loop is CASSKDRGREQYF. DNA of the CDR3: TGTGCCAGCAGCAAGGACAGGGGAAGAGAGCAGTACTTC.

The rearrangement uses TRBV4-1 and TRBJ2-7, with D possibly matching TRBD2 (6 bases). V lost 4 bases, J lost 0 bases, and 22 bases lay in between. The length of the CDR3 is 18 residues. Germline CDR1 is MGHRA and CDR2 is YSYEKL. CDR3 sequence (DNA): TGCGCCAGCAGCCCAACCGGGACTCTGCCATGGACCTCCTACGAGCAGTACTTC. Its translation: CASSPTGTLPWTSYEQYF.

In its sample, this clone was seen a few times. The genes are TRBV19 and TRBJ1-4; 8 nucleotides match TRBD1. Unmatched junction bases numbered 6, after V lost 8 bases and J lost 7 bases. Germline V lookup: CDR1 LNHDA, CDR2 SQIVND (reference sequence). The CDR3 totals 13 residues. The CDR3 bases are TGTGCCAGTGAACAGGGGGTTTCTGAAAAACTGTTTTTT. The encoded protein is CASEQGVSEKLFF.